This T cell receptor beta chain was captured by sequencing in a study of high-grade serous ovarian cancer treatment subgroups. Overall study: Samples averaged roughly 15,000 reads and 7,500 or so unique TCR beta rearrangements.

Germline-derived CDR1 and CDR2 are MGHRA and YSYEKL. This CDR3 region has 16 residues. Sequencing was performed with immunoSEQ multiplex PCR; in TCRdb, only in-frame clones are kept and a portion is missing. The sample yields about 6,800 clones, 79% seen once. Tumor samples were obtained before definitive surgery or chemotherapy. The rearrangement uses TRBV4-1 and TRBJ2-5, with a weak D call TRBD2 (5 bases). The J call is doubtful: the DNA matches TRBJ2-7 better. The receptor comes from a human donor with high-grade serous ovarian cancer. Sequencing was done on a sample of tumor tissue. In DNA form, the CDR3 reads TGCGCCAGCAGCCAAGGTCCCGAGAGGGCGACCTACGAGCAGTACTTC. Its translation: CASSQGPERATYEQYF.